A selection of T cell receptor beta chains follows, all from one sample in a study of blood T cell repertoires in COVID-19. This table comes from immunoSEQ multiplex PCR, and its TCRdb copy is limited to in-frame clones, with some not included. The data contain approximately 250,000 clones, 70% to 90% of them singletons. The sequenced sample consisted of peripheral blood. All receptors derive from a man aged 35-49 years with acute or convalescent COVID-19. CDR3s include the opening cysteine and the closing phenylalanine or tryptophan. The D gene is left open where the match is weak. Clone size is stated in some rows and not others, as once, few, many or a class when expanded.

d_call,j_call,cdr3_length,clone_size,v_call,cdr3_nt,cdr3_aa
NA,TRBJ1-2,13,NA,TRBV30,TGTGCCTGGAGTGGTTGGTCGGCGGTGTACTACACCTTC,CAWSGWSAVYYTF
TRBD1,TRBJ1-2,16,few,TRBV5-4,TGTGCCAGCAGCTTTGGTGGTGACAGGGGGCCCTCTGGCTACACCTTC,CASSFGGDRGPSGYTF
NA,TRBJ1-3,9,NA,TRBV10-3,TGTGCCGCGCGGAACACCATATATTTT,CAARNTIYF
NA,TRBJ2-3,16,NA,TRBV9,TGTGCCAGCAGCGTAGGCCTAGCGACTAGCACAGATACGCAGTATTTT,CASSVGLATSTDTQYF
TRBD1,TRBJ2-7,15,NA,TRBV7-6,TGTGCCAGCAGCCGAGGCGGGGACAGGGGCTACGAGCAGTACTTC,CASSRGGDRGYEQYF
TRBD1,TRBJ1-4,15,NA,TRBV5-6,TGTGCCAGCAGCGGACGGGACAGGGGTAATGAAAAACTGTTTTTT,CASSGRDRGNEKLFF
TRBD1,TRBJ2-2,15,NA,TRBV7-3,TGTGCCAGCAGCGCCGGGACAGGGGGAAACGGGGAGCTGTTTTTT,CASSAGTGGNGELFF
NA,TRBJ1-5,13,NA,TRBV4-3,TGCGCCAGCAGCCAAGATTCCCGTCAGCCCCAGCATTTT,CASSQDSRQPQHF
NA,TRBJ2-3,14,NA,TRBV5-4,TGTGCCAGCAGCACCGGACAGCACACAGATACGCAGTATTTT,CASSTGQHTDTQYF
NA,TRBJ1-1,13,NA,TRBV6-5,TGTGCCAGCAGTTATCAGGAGAACACTGAAGCTTTCTTT,CASSYQENTEAFF
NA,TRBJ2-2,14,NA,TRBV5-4,TGTGCCAGCAGCTTCGGACTTAACACCGGGGAGCTGTTTTTT,CASSFGLNTGELFF
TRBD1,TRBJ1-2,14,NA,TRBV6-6,TGTGCCAGCAGTTACTCCGGACAGGGGGAAGGCTACACCTTC,CASSYSGQGEGYTF
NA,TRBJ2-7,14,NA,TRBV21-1,TGTGCCAGCAGCAAACAGGGTGTCGCCTACGAGCAGTACTTC,CASSKQGVAYEQYF
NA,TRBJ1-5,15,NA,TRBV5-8,TGTGCCAGCAGCGGCAGAAGTTATAGCAATCAGCCCCAGCATTTT,CASSGRSYSNQPQHF
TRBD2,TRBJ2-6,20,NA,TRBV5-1,TGCGCCAGCAGCTCAACAATTAGCGGGGGGGTACCCTTTGGGGCCAACGTCCTGACTTTC,CASSSTISGGVPFGANVLTF
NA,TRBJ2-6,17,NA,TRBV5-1,TGCGCCAGCAGCTTTAGCGGAAAGAGCTCTGGGGCCAACGTCCTGACTTTC,CASSFSGKSSGANVLTF
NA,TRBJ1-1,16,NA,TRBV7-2,TGTGCCAGCAGCTTAGGGCAGAGCGTCGGGAACACTGAAGCTTTCTTT,CASSLGQSVGNTEAFF
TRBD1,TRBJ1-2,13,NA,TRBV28,TGTGCCAGCAGTATGAACAGGGGCCGGGGCTACACCTTC,CASSMNRGRGYTF
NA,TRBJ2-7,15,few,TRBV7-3,TGTGCCAGCAGCTTAGCTCGCGGCGATTCCTACGAGCAGTACTTC,CASSLARGDSYEQYF
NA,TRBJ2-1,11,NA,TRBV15,TGTGCCACCAGCAATATGAATGAGCAGTTCTTC,CATSNMNEQFF
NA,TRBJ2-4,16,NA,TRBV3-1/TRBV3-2,TGTGCCAGCAGCCTCGGACTCCTCTCCACGGGAAACATTCAGTACTTC,CASSLGLLSTGNIQYF
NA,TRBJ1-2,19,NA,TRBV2,TGTGCCAGCAGTGAGACTCTAACGGCCCGCTTAGACAGAAACTATGGCTACACCTTC,CASSETLTARLDRNYGYTF
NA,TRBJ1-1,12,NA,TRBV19,TGTGCCACTACCGATAAACCACTGAAGACTTTCTTT,CATTDKPLKTFF
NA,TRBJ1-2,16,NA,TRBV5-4,TGTGCCAGCAGCCCAAACCGACAGCCAAGGAGCTATGGCTACACCTTC,CASSPNRQPRSYGYTF
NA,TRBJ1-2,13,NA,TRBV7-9,TGTGCCAGCAGCTTAATACAGGGCCATGGCTACACCTTC,CASSLIQGHGYTF
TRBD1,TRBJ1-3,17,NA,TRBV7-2,TGTGCCAGCACCCTCCTACCCAGGGGGGCCTCTGGAAACACCATATATTTT,CASTLLPRGASGNTIYF
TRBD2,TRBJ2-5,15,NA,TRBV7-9,TGTGCCAGCAGCTCCCTAGCGGGGGGCGAAGAGACCCAGTACTTC,CASSSLAGGEETQYF
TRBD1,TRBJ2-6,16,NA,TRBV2,TGTGCCAGCAGTGGGGCAGGGGGTCCCGGGGCCAACGTCCTGACTTTC,CASSGAGGPGANVLTF
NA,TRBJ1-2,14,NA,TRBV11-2,TGTGCCAGCAGCTGGGGAGGGGATAGCTATGGCTACACCTTC,CASSWGGDSYGYTF
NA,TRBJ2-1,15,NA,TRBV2,TGTGCCAGCAGTCCTAACTACGGCTCCTACAATGAGCAGTTCTTC,CASSPNYGSYNEQFF
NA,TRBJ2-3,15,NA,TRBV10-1,TGCGCCAGCAGCCCGGGGTGGGGTAGCACAGATACGCAGTATTTT,CASSPGWGSTDTQYF
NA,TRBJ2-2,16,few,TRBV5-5,TGTGCCAGCAGCTCCGGACAGCAAACGAACACCGGGGAGCTGTTTTTT,CASSSGQQTNTGELFF
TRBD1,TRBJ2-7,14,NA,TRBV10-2,TGCGCCAGCAGTGGCGGACAGGCCTCCTACGAGCAGTACTTC,CASSGGQASYEQYF
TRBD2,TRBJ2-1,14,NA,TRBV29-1,TGCAGCGTTGCGGTGGCTAGCGGTTACAATGAGCAGTTCTTC,CSVAVASGYNEQFF
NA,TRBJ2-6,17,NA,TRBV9,TGTGCCAGCAGCGTGACAGATAAGTCTGGCGGGGCCAACGTCCTGACTTTC,CASSVTDKSGGANVLTF
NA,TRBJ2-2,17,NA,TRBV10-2,TGCGCCAGCAGTGAGTCGACGGCCAGGGGTTACACCGGGGAGCTGTTTTTT,CASSESTARGYTGELFF
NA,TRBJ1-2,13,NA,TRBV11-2,TGTGCCAGCAGCTTATCAGGGGTCTATGGCTACACCTTC,CASSLSGVYGYTF
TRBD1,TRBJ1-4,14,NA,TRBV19,TGTGCCAGTAGTACGTGGACAGGGGACGAAAAACTGTTTTTT,CASSTWTGDEKLFF
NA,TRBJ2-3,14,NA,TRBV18,TGTGCCAGCTCACCCCCTACTAGGACAGATACGCAGTATTTT,CASSPPTRTDTQYF
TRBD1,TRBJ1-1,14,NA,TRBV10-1,TGCGCCAGCGAAATAAGGGACAGGAACACTGAAGCTTTCTTT,CASEIRDRNTEAFF
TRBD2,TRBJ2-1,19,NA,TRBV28,TGTGCCAGCAGTTCATCGACTAGCGGGTACATTCCCAGGTTCAATGAGCAGTTCTTC,CASSSSTSGYIPRFNEQFF
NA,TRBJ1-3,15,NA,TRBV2,TGTGCCAGCAGTTTCCAGGGGATGGATGGAAACACCATATATTTT,CASSFQGMDGNTIYF
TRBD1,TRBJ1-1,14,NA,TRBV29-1,TGCAGCGCTGGAGGGGGCGTTAGGTATACTGAAGCTTTCTTT,CSAGGGVRYTEAFF
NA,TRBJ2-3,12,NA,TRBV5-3,TGTGCCAGAAGGAGGGCGACAGATACGCAGTATTTT,CARRRATDTQYF
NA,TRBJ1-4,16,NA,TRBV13,TGTGCCAGCAGCTTATCCCGGCTAACAGGGAATGAAAAACTGTTTTTT,CASSLSRLTGNEKLFF
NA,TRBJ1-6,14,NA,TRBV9,TGTGCCAGCAGCGTAGGGCTAGATAATTCACCCCTCCACTTT,CASSVGLDNSPLHF
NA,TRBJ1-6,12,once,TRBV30,TGTGCCTGGAGGCAGGGGAATTCACCCCTCCACTTT,CAWRQGNSPLHF
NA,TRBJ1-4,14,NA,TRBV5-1,TGCGCCAGCAGCTTGAGTACTTATAATGAAAAACTGTTTTTT,CASSLSTYNEKLFF
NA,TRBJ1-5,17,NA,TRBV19,TGTGCCAGTATCCCTAACGGGGGGAGGGCGAGCAATCAGCCCCAGCATTTT,CASIPNGGRASNQPQHF
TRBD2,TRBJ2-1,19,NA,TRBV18,TGTGCCAGCTCACAGTATTCTAGCGGGGGGGCCCGGACCTACAATGAGCAGTTCTTC,CASSQYSSGGARTYNEQFF
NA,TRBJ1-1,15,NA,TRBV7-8,TGTGCCAGCAGCTTATTGAGGGAGACTATCGCTGAAGCTTTCTTT,CASSLLRETIAEAFF